The sequence of this T cell receptor (beta chain) was determined in a study of T cell repertoires in aging, cancer and after chemotherapy. At the level of the study: Clear clonal overlap appeared across healthy donor samples taken over several months to years. Study-wide points: Untreated cancer patients had significantly lower blood TCR diversity than age-matched healthy donors. Across the chemotherapy interval, each cancer cohort showed higher median generation probability, suggesting thymic rebound.

A mixed TRB-A/B primer pool amplified rearranged TRB by multiplex touch-down PCR. In TCRdb, the multiplex PCR reads were re-called with MiXCR into one record per CDR3 protein. The repertoire consists of 9,500 to 11,000 distinct CDR3 sequences, with 25% to 30% occurring once and the leading ten covering 1% to 1.5%. This clonotype has just one count. No antigen is known for it. This sequence may be a read error, since a much larger clone differs from it by one base. The template was genomic DNA from peripheral blood, not RNA. The sequencing input was blood. The sequence came from a human donor in good health.

DNA for the CDR3: TGTGCCAGCAGTACGAACACTGAAGCTTTCTTT. It specifies CASSTNTEAFF. The chain employs TRBV6-5 and TRBJ1-1; D gene uncertain. V was pared by 5 bases and J by 1 base, with 2 bases between. The CDR3 is 11 amino acids. CDR1 is MNHEY and CDR2 is SVGAGI in the germline V gene.